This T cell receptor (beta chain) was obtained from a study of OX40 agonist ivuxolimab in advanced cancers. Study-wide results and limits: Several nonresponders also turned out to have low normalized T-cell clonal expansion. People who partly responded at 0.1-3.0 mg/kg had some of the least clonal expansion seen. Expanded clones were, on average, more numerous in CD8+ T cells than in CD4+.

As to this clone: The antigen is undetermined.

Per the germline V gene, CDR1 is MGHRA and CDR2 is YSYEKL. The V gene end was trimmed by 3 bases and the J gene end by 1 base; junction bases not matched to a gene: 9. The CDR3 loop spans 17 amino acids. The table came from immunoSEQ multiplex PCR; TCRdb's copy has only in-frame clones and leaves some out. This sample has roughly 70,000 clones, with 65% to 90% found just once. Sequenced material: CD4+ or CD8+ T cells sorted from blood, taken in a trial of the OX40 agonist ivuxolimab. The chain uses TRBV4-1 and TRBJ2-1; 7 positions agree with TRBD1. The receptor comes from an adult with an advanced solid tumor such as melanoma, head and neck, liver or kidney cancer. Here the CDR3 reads CASSHYRGQLSYNEQFF. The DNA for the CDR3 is TGCGCCAGCAGCCACTACAGGGGCCAACTTTCCTACAATGAGCAGTTCTTC.